The 23 T cell receptor beta chains presented below share a single source sample, sequenced in a study of response to subunit inactivated influenza vaccine (dated by TCRdb to the late 2010s). Library preparation was by RT-PCR. The data were produced on an Illumina HiSeq 2500. TCRdb reanalyzed the raw reads on its own, using fastp at Q25 for trimming and MiXCR for clone calling, and kept in-frame beta chains. Every distinct CDR3 protein forms one entry, paired with its most common genes and DNA. Across this sample there are about 780,000 distinct CDR3 sequences, with about a fifth seen only once. The ten top clones hold about a tenth of the sample. Sequenced material: PBMCs from blood, taken 5 days after vaccination. The receptors stem from a man in his fifties who received an inactivated influenza vaccine. Donor details come from another sample of the same person, matched by shared clones.

The chain joins TRBV7-9 to TRBJ1-1, with a tentative D call TRBD1 (6 bases). The V end lost 5 bases, the J end lost 1 base, and 17 bases lay between the germline ends. This CDR3 region has 16 residues. The germline V gene has CDR1 SEHNR and CDR2 FQNEAQ (reference sequence). The CDR3 DNA reads as TGTGCCAGCAGCCCCTGGACAGTGAAGTCGAACACTGAAGCTTTCTTT. As protein: CASSPWTVKSNTEAFF. Filled out from reference TRBV7-9 and TRBJ1-1, the complete variable domain reads DTGVSQNPRHKITKRGQNVTFRCDPISEHNRLYWYRQTLGQGPEFLTYFQNEAQLEKSRLLSDRFSAERPKGSFSTLEIQRTEQGDSAMYLCASSPWTVKSNTEAFFGQGTRLTVV.

J is TRBJ2-3 and V is TRBV24-1, with TRBD1 matching over 8 bases. CDR1 and CDR2 from the germline V gene are KGHDR and SFDVKD. The length of the CDR3 is 15 residues. The V gene end was trimmed by 5 bases and the J gene end by 7 bases; junction bases not matched to a gene: 10. The CDR3, as DNA: TGTGCCACCAGTGGTGGACAGGGCTGGCCCCATACGCAGTATTTT. Protein sequence: CATSGGQGWPHTQYF.

V usage is TRBV7-6 and J usage is TRBJ2-7; D possibly matches TRBD1 or TRBD2 (7 bases each). The CDR3 covers 16 residues. CDR1 is SGHVS, CDR2 FNYEAQ, per germline. Trimming pared 5 bases from V and 0 bases from J, leaving 17 bases between. CDR3 sequence (DNA): TGTGCCAGCAGCCACCAAAGCGGGACAGACTCCTACGAGCAGTACTTC. It yields the protein CASSHQSGTDSYEQYF.

This clonotype was picked up a small number of times. The J gene is TRBJ2-2, the V gene TRBV7-2; 9 bases are shared with TRBD1. V shed 4 bases, J shed 7 bases, and the junction held 7 bases outside the gene matches. CDR3 length: 15 amino acids. Looked up from germline, CDR1 is SGHTA and CDR2 is FQGNSA. CDR3: CASSSGQGGVGELFF. CDR3 DNA: TGTGCCAGCAGCTCGGGACAGGGAGGCGTCGGGGAGCTGTTTTTT.

This clonotype was counted only a few times. The J gene is TRBJ2-5, the V gene TRBV5-5; 8 positions match TRBD2. The length of the CDR3 is 16 residues. CDR1 and CDR2 from the germline V gene are SGHKS and YYEKEE (reference sequence). The ends lost 5 bases at V and 2 bases at J; junction bases unmatched: 11. CDR3 DNA: TGTGCCAGCAGACCCTCGTTGGTAGCGGGACAAGAGACCCAGTACTTC. This codes for CASRPSLVAGQETQYF.

The chain has TRBV4-3 and TRBJ2-7; 16 bases agree with TRBD2. V shed 4 bases, J shed 6 bases, and the junction held 3 bases outside the gene matches. The CDR3 length is 15 residues. CDR1 LGHNA and CDR2 YSLEER come from the germline V gene. Here the CDR3 reads CASSPGLAGGREQYF. CDR3 nucleotide sequence: TGCGCCAGCAGCCCGGGACTAGCGGGGGGGCGCGAGCAGTACTTC.

This clonotype was observed a few times. The rearrangement joins TRBV10-3 to TRBJ1-6; perhaps TRBD1 as D (5 bases). The CDR3 extends over 15 amino acids. V shed 0 bases and J shed 7 bases, with 10 bases lying between them. Looked up from germline, CDR1 is ENHRY and CDR2 is SYGVKD. CDR3 in DNA: TGTGCCATCAGTGAGTCGTCGGGGCGGAATTCACCCCTCCACTTT. It encodes CAISESSGRNSPLHF.

This rearrangement joins TRBV5-5 to TRBJ1-1; tentatively, D is TRBD1 (5 bases). This CDR3 has 15 amino acids. CDR1 SGHKS and CDR2 YYEKEE come from the germline V gene (reference sequence). Trimming pared 2 bases from V and 1 base from J, leaving 12 bases between. The CDR3 here is CASSFGGRTNTEAFF. The DNA of the CDR3 is TGTGCCAGCAGCTTTGGGGGACGGACGAACACTGAAGCTTTCTTT.

This clonotype was seen at least ten times. The genes are TRBV12-3 or TRBV12-4 and TRBJ2-1; 7 nucleotides match TRBD2. This CDR3 region has 14 residues. V shed 7 bases, J shed 11 bases, and the junction held 14 bases outside the gene matches. CDR3 residues: CASILTTSPYQQFF. For the CDR3, the DNA is TGTGCCAGCATCTTGACGACTAGCCCTTACCAGCAGTTCTTC.

In its sample, this clonotype was seen a few times. The V call is TRBV7-2, the J call TRBJ2-2; D might be TRBD1 (6 bases). Between the trimmed V and J ends, which lost 0 bases and 0 bases, there was a span of 8 bases. The CDR3 totals 16 residues. Germline CDR1 is SGHTA and CDR2 is FQGNSA. The CDR3 reads CASSLAAGANTGELFF. The CDR3 nucleotides read TGTGCCAGCAGCTTAGCGGCAGGGGCGAACACCGGGGAGCTGTTTTTT.

The gene calls are TRBV20-1 and TRBJ2-7; TRBD2 agrees at 13 bases. This CDR3 has 15 residues. Per germline, CDR1 DFQATT and CDR2 SNEGSKA (reference sequence). The J segment lost 6 bases and the V segment lost 1 base, leaving 6 bases of the junction unmatched. The CDR3, as DNA: TGCAGTGCTAGAGCGACTAGCGGGGGGCCAGGCGAGCAGTACTTC. Amino acid sequence: CSARATSGGPGEQYF.

This rearrangement joins TRBV10-3 to TRBJ1-1; 7 bases match TRBD1. The CDR3 extends over 13 amino acids. V shed 11 bases, J shed 1 base, and the junction held 7 bases outside the gene matches. Germline CDR1 ENHRY, CDR2 SYGVKD. Here the CDR3 reads CAATGQTNTEAFF. The CDR3, as DNA: TGTGCCGCAACGGGACAGACGAACACTGAAGCTTTCTTT.

There are a few counts of this clonotype. The chain employs TRBV10-3 and TRBJ1-1; D remains unclear. Per germline, CDR1 ENHRY and CDR2 SYGVKD. V lost 7 bases to trimming and J lost 0 bases, with 12 bases between them. This CDR3 has 14 residues. CDR3 DNA sequence: TGTGCCATCACCGCCTTTCAGGTGAACACTGAAGCTTTCTTT. Protein product: CAITAFQVNTEAFF.

This clonotype was seen ten or more times. The rearrangement joins TRBV5-6 to TRBJ1-1; D gene uncertain. The germline V and J ends were trimmed by 4 bases and 7 bases, with 11 bases remaining between them. The CDR3 totals 12 residues. From germline, CDR1 is SGHDT and CDR2 YYEEEE. CDR3 sequence: CASSPTRGEAFF. The CDR3 DNA follows: TGTGCCAGCAGCCCCACTCGGGGTGAAGCTTTCTTT.

This chain links TRBV4-2 with TRBJ2-1, with 11 bases aligning to TRBD2. The CDR3 totals 16 residues. Looked up from germline, CDR1 is LGHNA and CDR2 is YNFKEQ. Losses at the gene ends were 0 bases for V and 10 bases for J; bases not matched to a gene: 8. The CDR3, as DNA: TGTGCCAGCAGCCAAGATCGTAGCGGGGGGGGAAGGGAGCAGTTCTTC. Protein: CASSQDRSGGGREQFF.

The chain uses TRBV20-1 and TRBJ2-4; 13 positions match TRBD2. Germline V gives CDR1 DFQATT, CDR2 SNEGSKA (reference sequence). The CDR3 is 14 residues long. Trimming removed 3 bases from V and 14 bases from J; junction bases left unmatched: 10. The CDR3 here is CSASGSGTSGKEYF. As DNA, the CDR3 is TGCAGTGCTAGCGGTAGTGGGACTAGCGGGAAAGAGTACTTC.

This clonotype appeared a few times. This sequence joins TRBV10-3 and TRBJ2-1; TRBD1 agrees at 7 bases. CDR1 is ENHRY and CDR2 is SYGVKD in the germline V gene. The CDR3 sequence is 15 residues long. V trimming: 3 bases; J trimming: 0 bases; junction bases outside the gene matches: 2. CDR3 bases: TGTGCCATCAGTGACGGGGACAGCTCCTACAATGAGCAGTTCTTC. Amino acids: CAISDGDSSYNEQFF.

This clonotype showed up just a few times. This chain joins TRBV6-4 and TRBJ2-1; 16 bases line up with TRBD2. Germline CDR1 is MRHNA and CDR2 is SNTAGT. The V gene end was trimmed by 5 bases and the J gene end by 8 bases; junction bases not matched to a gene: 6. The CDR3 is 16 amino acids. The CDR3 DNA reads as TGTGCCAGCAGTAACGAGGGACTAGCGGGGGGGTATGAGCAGTTCTTC. This codes for CASSNEGLAGGYEQFF.

In this sample, this clonotype turned up a few times. V and J are TRBV27 and TRBJ2-5; tentative D call: TRBD2 (6 bases). V lost 1 base to trimming and J lost 1 base, with 10 bases between them. This CDR3 region has 15 residues. Germline CDR1 is MNHEY and CDR2 is SMNVEV (reference sequence). The DNA for the CDR3 is TGTGCCAGCAGTTTATTGCGGGGCCTCCAAGAGACCCAGTACTTC. Translating gives CASSLLRGLQETQYF.

There are many counts of this clonotype. V is TRBV20-1 and J is TRBJ2-2; 7 nucleotides match TRBD1. Unmatched junction bases numbered 7, after V lost 1 base and J lost 2 bases. Germline CDR1 is DFQATT and CDR2 is SNEGSKA (reference sequence). This CDR3 has 16 amino acids. Here the CDR3 DNA reads TGCAGTGCTAGAGCCCGAAGGACAGGAAACACCGGGGAGCTGTTTTTT. Its protein is CSARARRTGNTGELFF.

The chain is built from TRBV5-1 and TRBJ2-7; D is perhaps TRBD2 (6 bases). V lost 2 bases, J lost 5 bases, and 23 bases lay in between. The length of the CDR3 is 17 residues. In germline, CDR1 is SGHRS, CDR2 YFSETQ. CDR3 in DNA: TGCGCCAGCAGCTTCTGGAGGGGAGGAGGACTTTCTAACGAGCAGTACTTC. This sequence encodes CASSFWRGGGLSNEQYF.

The sample holds a few counts of this clonotype. CDR3 sequence: CSVDIVGSYEQYF. The CDR3 coding sequence is TGCAGCGTTGATATCGTAGGGTCCTACGAGCAGTACTTC. The rearrangement joins TRBV29-1 to TRBJ2-7; D not certain. V was cut by 3 bases and J by 1 base, with 10 bases left in between. There are 13 residues in the CDR3. Germline CDR1 reads SQVTM; CDR2 reads ANQGSEA.

CDR3 sequence: CASSKGQGTYEQYF. The CDR3 bases are TGTGCCAGCAGCAAGGGACAGGGGACCTACGAGCAGTACTTC. The chain combines TRBV7-2 with TRBJ2-7; 10 positions match TRBD1. V shed 5 bases and J 2 bases; nucleotides not matched to a gene: 3. The length of the CDR3 is 14 residues. In germline, CDR1 is SGHTA, CDR2 FQGNSA.